Here is one T cell receptor (beta chain) with its context. No antigen is known for it. This CDR3 contains 15 residues. Germline V CDR1 and CDR2: SGHTA, FQGNSA. V shed 8 bases and J 2 bases; nucleotides not matched to a gene: 9. This sample stems from a study of OX40 agonist ivuxolimab in advanced cancers. As for the study in general: The drug used for patients, ivuxolimab, was an agonistic anti-OX40 (CD134) antibody. Past anti-PD-1, anti-PD-L1 or anti-CTLA-4 therapy was accepted, and 30% to 45% had received some.

Autoimmune disease history or systemic immunosuppression excluded patients. TCRdb keeps only in-frame clones here, not all; method: immunoSEQ multiplex PCR. The table has around 50,000 clones, 81% seen once; the top ten hold approximately 0.7%. Study results and caveats: CD8+ T cells were the subset that, on average, had more expanded clones than CD4+.

This sample comprised CD4+ or CD8+ T cells sorted from blood, obtained in a trial of the OX40 agonist ivuxolimab. The rearrangement links TRBV7-2 to TRBJ2-5, with 9 bases identical to TRBD2. The source is an adult with an advanced solid tumor such as melanoma, head and neck, liver or kidney cancer. Here the CDR3 DNA reads TGTGCCAGCTCGAGGATAGCGGGGGTACAAGAGACCCAGTACTTC. Translated: CASSRIAGVQETQYF.